One sample yielded the 9 T cell receptor beta chains listed below, sequenced in a study of CD8 T cells in Susac syndrome (dated by TCRdb to the late 2010s). Libraries were made using the immunoSEQ multiplex PCR assay. RNA was extracted using the RNeasy kit, and roughly 0.45 to 1 microgram was reverse transcribed with random hexamers. TCRdb applied fastp at Q25 and MiXCR to the public reads, then kept only in-frame beta chains. One record per CDR3 amino acid sequence lists the most common genes and DNA. Across this sample there are approximately 200,000 distinct CDR3 sequences, with 95% seen only once. About 0.08% of the sample belongs to the ten largest clones. Sequenced sample: CD4+ T cells from PBMCs. These receptor sequences come from a human donor with multiple sclerosis.

The chain links TRBV9 to TRBJ1-5; no clear D. Germline assignment: CDR1 SGDLS and CDR2 YYNGEE. This CDR3 has 13 amino acids. V was pared by 2 bases and J by 3 bases, with 6 bases between. The CDR3 DNA reads as TGTGCCAGCAGCGTTTTTGACAATCAGCCCCAGCATTTT. Translating gives CASSVFDNQPQHF.

The chain employs TRBV12-3 or TRBV12-4 and TRBJ2-5, with 8 positions matching TRBD1. The CDR3 has 14 residues. V trimming: 6 bases; J trimming: 2 bases; junction bases outside the gene matches: 5. CDR3 nucleotide sequence: TGTGCCAGCAGACCTGGGACAGGACAAGAGACCCAGTACTTC. Translation gives CASRPGTGQETQYF.

V is TRBV9 and J is TRBJ2-5; D is undetermined. Trimming stripped 0 bases from V and 5 bases from J, with 14 bases between. CDR1 and CDR2 from the germline V gene are SGDLS and YYNGEE. The CDR3 is made up of 15 amino acids. CDR3 amino acids: CASSVGPRSIETQYF. The CDR3 DNA follows: TGTGCCAGCAGCGTAGGCCCGAGGAGTATCGAGACCCAGTACTTC.

This clonotype was counted once. V is TRBV7-9 and J is TRBJ1-1, with D unresolved. In germline, CDR1 is SEHNR, CDR2 FQNEAQ (reference sequence). V shed 5 bases and J shed 3 bases, with 7 bases lying between them. The length of the CDR3 is 12 residues. The CDR3 loop is CASSQSYTEAFF. The CDR3 DNA is TGTGCCAGCAGCCAATCATACACTGAAGCTTTCTTT. The whole variable domain, filled in from reference TRBV7-9 and TRBJ1-1, reads DTGVSQNPRHKITKRGQNVTFRCDPISEHNRLYWYRQTLGQGPEFLTYFQNEAQLEKSRLLSDRFSAERPKGSFSTLEIQRTEQGDSAMYLCASSQSYTEAFFGQGTRLTVV.

The J gene is TRBJ1-2, the V gene TRBV14; D is perhaps TRBD1 (5 bases). The CDR3 loop spans 15 amino acids. The V and J ends lost 3 bases and 3 bases respectively, with 14 bases between them. CDR1 is SGHDN and CDR2 is FVKESK in the germline V gene. The CDR3 nucleotides read TGTGCCAGCAGCCACTCGGGACTGATCCACTATGGCTACACCTTC. Amino acid sequence: CASSHSGLIHYGYTF.

The chain recombines TRBV2 with TRBJ2-5; no reliable D call. Germline CDR1 and CDR2: SNHLY and FYNNEI. V dropped 6 bases and J dropped 5 bases, with 10 bases sitting between them. The CDR3 runs to 12 residues. In nucleotides, the CDR3 is TGTGCCAGCAGCAACGGCGTGGAGACCCAGTACTTC. Translation gives CASSNGVETQYF.

The gene calls are TRBV3-1 and TRBJ1-6, with 8 bases that match TRBD1. The J segment lost 5 bases and the V segment lost 4 bases, leaving 7 bases of the junction unmatched. Germline V gives CDR1 LGHDT, CDR2 YNNKEL (reference sequence). CDR3 length: 16 residues. The CDR3 sequence is CASSPSPGQDNSPLHF. The CDR3 nucleotides are TGTGCCAGCAGCCCCTCACCGGGACAGGATAATTCACCCCTCCACTTT.

V and J are TRBV3-1 and TRBJ1-2; D is undetermined. This CDR3 contains 16 residues. The germline V gene has CDR1 LGHDT and CDR2 YNNKEL (reference sequence). Deletions cut 1 base from V and 2 bases from J, with 14 bases between. The CDR3 region has the DNA TGTGCCAGCAGCCAAGGTACCGGGTGGGGAAACTATGGCTACACCTTC. Amino acids: CASSQGTGWGNYGYTF.

The CDR3 DNA sequence: TGTGCCAGCTCACCGGGGAGTGACTATGGCTACACCTTC. Its protein product is CASSPGSDYGYTF. The V call is TRBV18, the J call TRBJ1-2, with unresolved D. The CDR3 extends over 13 amino acids. CDR1 and CDR2 from the germline V gene are KGHSH and LQKENI. Trimming cost V 3 bases and J 3 bases, with 8 bases left between them.